The 8 T cell receptor beta chains reported below all come from one sample, sequenced in a study of technical replicates of blood from a few donors. The protocol was immunoSEQ multiplex PCR, while the TCRdb copy is restricted to in-frame clones and leaves out a portion. The sample holds tens of thousands of clones; 91% are singletons and the top ten take roughly 0.4%. The material sequenced was T cells isolated from PBMCs. The receptors shown here come from a human donor in good health.

The table lists this clone with a few counts. The rearrangement links TRBV19 to TRBJ1-1; 8 positions agree with TRBD1. The CDR3 totals 14 residues. J lost 4 bases, V lost 3 bases, and 4 bases had no gene match. CDR1 is LNHDA and CDR2 is SQIVND in the germline V gene (reference sequence). The chain's CDR3 is CASSILDRGTEAFF. CDR3 in DNA: TGTGCCAGTAGTATTCTTGACAGGGGCACTGAAGCTTTCTTT.

V usage is TRBV28 and J usage is TRBJ1-1; D gene uncertain. Per the germline V gene, CDR1 is MDHEN and CDR2 is SYDVKM. V was pared by 3 bases and J by 4 bases, with 12 bases between. The CDR3 is 14 residues long. CDR3 DNA sequence: TGTGCCAGCAGTTTTGCACGGTCGTCCACTGAAGCTTTCTTT. Its protein is CASSFARSSTEAFF.

The CDR3 here is CASSFIAGGTDTQYF. CDR3 bases: TGTGCCAGCAGCTTCATAGCAGGGGGCACAGATACGCAGTATTTT. J is TRBJ2-3 and V is TRBV5-4; tentative D call: TRBD1 (6 bases). The germline gives CDR1 SGHNT, CDR2 YYREEE (reference sequence). This CDR3 is 15 amino acids long. Trimming took 2 bases from V and 1 from J, leaving 11 bases between them.

CDR3 sequence: CASSYLAENTGELFF. CDR3 sequence (DNA): TGTGCCAGCAGCTACCTAGCAGAGAACACCGGGGAGCTGTTTTTT. The gene calls are TRBV11-2 and TRBJ2-2; possible D gene TRBD2, 5 bases. Trimming took 4 bases from V and 1 from J, leaving 10 bases between them. The CDR3 covers 15 residues. Germline CDR1 reads SGHAT; CDR2 reads FQNNGV. Variable domain in full (rest from reference TRBV11-2 and TRBJ2-2): EAGVAQSPRYKIIEKRQSVAFWCNPISGHATLYWYQQILGQGPKLLIQFQNNGVVDDSQLPKDRFSAERLKGVDSTLKIQPAKLEDSAVYLCASSYLAENTGELFFGEGSRLTVL.

This chain connects TRBV9 to TRBJ2-7, with 7 bases lining up with TRBD1. V shed 0 bases and J 3 bases; nucleotides not matched to a gene: 3. The CDR3 contains 14 residues. Germline V lookup: CDR1 SGDLS, CDR2 YYNGEE. CDR3 in DNA: TGTGCCAGCAGCGTAGGGACAGGCCACTACGAGCAGTACTTC. It encodes CASSVGTGHYEQYF.

V gene TRBV6-5 combines with J gene TRBJ2-2; D call uncertain. Germline V gene sequence: CDR1 MNHEY, CDR2 SVGAGI. The CDR3 is made up of 12 amino acids. Trimming removed 3 bases at V and 5 bases at J, with 4 bases between. CDR3 sequence reads: CASSYLTGELFF. In nucleotides, the CDR3 is TGTGCCAGCAGTTATTTAACCGGGGAGCTGTTTTTT.

This chain joins TRBV30 and TRBJ1-5, with D maybe TRBD1 (5 bases). Trimming removed 5 bases from V and 0 bases from J, with 8 bases in between. The CDR3 has 13 residues. In germline, CDR1 is GTSNPN, CDR2 SVGIG (reference sequence). The CDR3 DNA reads as TGTGCCTGGGCACAGGATAGCAATCAGCCCCAGCATTTT. Amino acid sequence: CAWAQDSNQPQHF.

The chain has TRBV5-1 and TRBJ2-3; 9 bases are shared with TRBD1. Germline V lookup: CDR1 SGHRS, CDR2 YFSETQ. The CDR3 runs 15 residues. V was clipped by 6 bases and J by 3 bases; unmatched bases: 8. CDR3 residues: CASTEGQGETDTQYF. In DNA, the CDR3 is TGCGCCAGCACTGAGGGACAGGGCGAGACAGATACGCAGTATTTT. The entire variable domain, with the rest obtained from reference TRBV5-1 and TRBJ2-3, is as follows: KAGVTQTPRYLIKTRGQQVTLSCSPISGHRSVSWYQQTPGQGLQFLFEYFSETQRNKGNFPGRFSGRQFSNSRSEMNVSTLELGDSALYLCASTEGQGETDTQYFGPGTRLTVL.